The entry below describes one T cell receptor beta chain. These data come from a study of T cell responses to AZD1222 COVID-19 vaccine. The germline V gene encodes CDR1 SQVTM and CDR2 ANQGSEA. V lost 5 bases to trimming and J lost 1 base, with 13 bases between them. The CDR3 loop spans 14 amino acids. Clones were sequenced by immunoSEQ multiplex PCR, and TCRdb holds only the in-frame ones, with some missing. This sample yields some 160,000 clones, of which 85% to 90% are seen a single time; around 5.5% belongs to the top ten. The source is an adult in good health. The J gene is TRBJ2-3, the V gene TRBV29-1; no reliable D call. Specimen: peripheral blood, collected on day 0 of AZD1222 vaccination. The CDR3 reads CSVPLGLCTDTQYF. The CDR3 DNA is TGCAGCGTTCCCCTAGGTCTCTGCACAGATACGCAGTATTTT.